Sequencing of this T cell receptor (beta chain) was carried out in a study of blood T cell repertoires in COVID-19. Overall study: Sites across the United States, Italy and Spain contributed samples from acute and convalescent COVID-19. T cells, B-cell-depleted T cells, or PBMCs provided the cDNA or gDNA that served as material.

Study processing details: Amplified reference gene primers provided the basis for estimating nucleated cell counts. Produced via immunoSEQ multiplex PCR; TCRdb's table is partial and in-frame only. Clone size and V and J calls were adopted from that table, with D and trimming inferred from the DNA. The data contain more than 150,000 clones, approximately 91% of them singletons. The sequenced sample consisted of peripheral blood. This sequence was found in a man in his sixties or seventies with active or convalescent COVID-19.

The CDR3 DNA is TGTGCCAGCAGCTTGGTAGGGGTTGGAGGAAACACCATATATTTT. Its protein product is CASSLVGVGGNTIYF. The rearrangement uses TRBV5-6 and TRBJ1-3; possibly TRBD1 for D (5 bases). Germline CDR1 and CDR2: SGHDT and YYEEEE. The CDR3 extends over 15 amino acids. V was trimmed by 0 bases and J by 4 bases, leaving 11 bases between them.